Reported below is one T cell receptor beta chain. Its antigen is not identified. The CDR3 has 16 amino acids. Germline V gene sequence: CDR1 SGHNT, CDR2 YENEEA. The V gene end was trimmed by 1 base and the J gene end by 9 bases; junction bases not matched to a gene: 15. The data derive from a study of cytomegalovirus exposure and HLA in healthy donors. Study context: Early on, a data release was issued that held roughly 84 million unique TCRs from HLA-typed donors. Study conclusions and caveats: HLA alleles showed associations with approximately 15,000 TCR beta sequences in a later analysis, at a 0.05 false discovery rate. Relative to equally common others, HLA-associated TCR beta chains showed greater clonal expansion in a later analysis.

60 Vbeta and 13 Jbeta primers were used in PCR. The data were produced by immunoSEQ multiplex PCR, yet TCRdb's version contains in-frame clones alone and is incomplete. The sample consists of some 130,000 clones, around three quarters of them appearing once. The receptor comes from a man aged 35 to 55 in good health and CMV-seronegative. The sample comprised PBMCs. The rearrangement uses TRBV11-3 and TRBJ2-7; TRBD1 aligns across 7 bases. The CDR3 sequence: CASSLGVGGPPALQYF. CDR3 bases: TGTGCCAGCAGCTTAGGTGTAGGGGGCCCTCCCGCCCTGCAGTACTTC.